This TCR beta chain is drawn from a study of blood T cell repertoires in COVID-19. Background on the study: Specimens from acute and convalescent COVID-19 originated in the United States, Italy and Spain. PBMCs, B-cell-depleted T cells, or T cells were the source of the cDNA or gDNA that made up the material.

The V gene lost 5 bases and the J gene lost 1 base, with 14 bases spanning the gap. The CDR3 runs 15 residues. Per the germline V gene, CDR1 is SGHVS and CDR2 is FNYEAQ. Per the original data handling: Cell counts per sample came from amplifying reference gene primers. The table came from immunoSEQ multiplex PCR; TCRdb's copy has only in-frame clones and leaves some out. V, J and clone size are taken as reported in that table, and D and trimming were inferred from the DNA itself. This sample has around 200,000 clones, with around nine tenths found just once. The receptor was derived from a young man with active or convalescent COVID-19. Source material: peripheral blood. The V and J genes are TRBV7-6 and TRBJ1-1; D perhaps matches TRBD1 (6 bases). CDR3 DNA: TGTGCCAGCAGCGAACAGGGAGGGTCGAACACTGAAGCTTTCTTT. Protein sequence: CASSEQGGSNTEAFF.